These 13 T cell receptor beta chains were all obtained from the same sample, sequenced in a study of read filtering for tumor transcriptome and immune sequencing. From approximately 400 ng of RNA, a library with molecular barcoded alpha/delta and beta/gamma adaptors was made. TCRdb ran MiXCR on the reads and lists one entry per CDR3 protein. The sample records roughly 61,000 distinct CDR3 sequences, 12% being singletons. The sequenced sample consisted of a population of CD138-negative cells sorted from bone marrow. These receptors were taken from a donor aged 40 or over with multiple myeloma.

This clonotype was counted many times. The V call is TRBV14, the J call TRBJ1-1; D uncertain. The germline V gene encodes CDR1 SGHDN and CDR2 FVKESK. Trimming stripped 1 base from V and 4 bases from J, with 13 bases between. This CDR3 spans 15 amino acids. The CDR3 protein is CASSQALGGSTEAFF. CDR3 sequence (DNA): TGTGCCAGCAGCCAAGCCTTGGGAGGATCCACTGAAGCTTTCTTT.

This clonotype has a count of ten or more. The chain recombines TRBV2 with TRBJ2-3, with 7 bases matching TRBD1. The CDR3 length is 14 residues. Germline CDR1 is SNHLY and CDR2 is FYNNEI. V was clipped by 7 bases and J by 0 bases; unmatched bases: 4. The CDR3 loop reads CASKPQGSTDTQYF. The CDR3 DNA reads as TGTGCCAGCAAGCCACAGGGGAGCACAGATACGCAGTATTTT.

Concerning this clonotype itself: A read error is possible here, since a much larger clone lies one base away. In nucleotides, the CDR3 is TGTGCCAGCAGACGGACAGGCCCTGGAAACACCCTATATTTT. It is translated as CASRRTGPGNTLYF. The chain carries TRBV6-2 or TRBV6-3 and TRBJ1-3, with 7 bases aligning to TRBD1. CDR1 MNHEY and CDR2 SVGEGT come from the germline V gene. CDR3 size: 14 residues.

This clonotype was seen at least ten times. The rearrangement links TRBV20-1 to TRBJ2-5; no definite D call. Germline CDR1 reads DFQATT; CDR2 reads SNEGSKA (reference sequence). Trimming pared 3 bases from V and 0 bases from J, leaving 17 bases between. The length of the CDR3 is 16 residues. CDR3 loop: CSASLPSPRHQETQYF. The CDR3 coding sequence is TGCAGTGCTAGCCTGCCCAGCCCGCGCCACCAAGAGACCCAGTACTTC.

This clonotype was seen at least ten times. This chain links TRBV7-2 with TRBJ2-1; 9 bases align to TRBD1. The J segment lost 8 bases and the V segment lost 5 bases, leaving 7 bases of the junction unmatched. Germline V gene sequence: CDR1 SGHTA, CDR2 FQGNSA. CDR3 length equals 14 residues. The CDR3 bases are TGTGCCAGCAGCCGCCGGACAGGGGTCCATGAGCAGTTCTTC. It yields the protein CASSRRTGVHEQFF.

Regarding this clonotype: A much larger clone differs from this one at a single base, so this may be a read error. The genes are TRBV2 and TRBJ2-5, with D maybe TRBD2 (5 bases). Germline loops: CDR1 SNHLY, CDR2 FYNNEI. There are 14 residues in the CDR3. CDR3 sequence reads: CAGSEIGSQETQYF. CDR3 nucleotide sequence: TGTGCCGGCAGTGAGATTGGGAGCCAAGAGACCCAGTACTTC. The full variable domain, in which reference TRBV2 and TRBJ2-5 provide the parts outside the CDR3, is EPEVTQTPSHQVTQMGQEVILRCVPISNHLYFYWYRQILGQKVEFLVSFYNNEISEKSEIFDDQFSVERPDGSNFTLKIRSTKLEDSAMYFCAGSEIGSQETQYFGPGTRLLVL.

This clonotype was counted only a few times. This sequence joins TRBV5-1 and TRBJ2-2, with 7 bases identical to TRBD1. The V segment lost 1 base and the J segment 4 bases; nucleotides outside the gene matches: 4. Germline V lookup: CDR1 SGHRS, CDR2 YFSETQ. This CDR3 has 15 residues. The CDR3: CASSLTGQLTGELFF. In DNA form, the CDR3 reads TGCGCCAGCAGCTTGACGGGACAGCTCACCGGGGAGCTGTTTTTT.

Regarding this clonotype: A read error likely explains this, since a far larger clone differs by one base. The chain carries TRBV6-5 and TRBJ1-1, with 8 bases aligning to TRBD1. V shed 8 bases, J shed 5 bases, and the junction held 10 bases outside the gene matches. Looked up from germline, CDR1 is MNHEY and CDR2 is SVGAGI. The length of the CDR3 is 14 residues. CDR3 nucleotides: TGTGCCAGCGCCGCGACAGGGGCGGGGACTGAAGCTTTCTTT. Residues: CASAATGAGTEAFF.

This clonotype was counted at least ten times. This chain connects TRBV11-2 to TRBJ1-3; tentatively, D is TRBD1 (6 bases). The germline V gene encodes CDR1 SGHAT and CDR2 FQNNGV. CDR3 size: 15 residues. Trimming cost V 4 bases and J 2 bases, with 12 bases left between them. CDR3 residues: CASSSTAGAGNTIYF. The CDR3 DNA reads as TGTGCCAGCAGCTCCACCGCAGGGGCTGGAAACACCATATATTTT.

This clonotype occurred many times. The chain carries TRBV3-1 and TRBJ2-3; tentative D call: TRBD2 (5 bases). Trimming took off 3 bases at V and 4 bases at J, with 17 bases between the two ends. Germline CDR1 is LGHDT and CDR2 is YNNKEL (reference sequence). CDR3 size: 16 residues. The CDR3 protein is CASSQVDSGIADTQYF. Written as DNA, the CDR3 is TGTGCCAGCAGCCAGGTTGACTCGGGGATAGCAGATACGCAGTATTTT.

This clonotype was counted at least ten times. The chain carries TRBV24-1 and TRBJ2-7, with D uncertain. The V end was cut by 1 base, the J end by 3 bases, with 9 bases between. CDR1 and CDR2 from the germline V gene are KGHDR and SFDVKD. CDR3 size: 14 residues. The CDR3 is CATSDLRVDYEQYF. The CDR3 DNA sequence: TGTGCCACCAGTGATTTAAGGGTTGACTACGAGCAGTACTTC.

At least ten counts were recorded for this clonotype. The J gene is TRBJ2-6, the V gene TRBV7-3; D ambiguous. Trimming took off 2 bases at V and 1 base at J, with 6 bases between the two ends. Germline V CDR1 and CDR2: SGHTA, FQGTGA. The length of the CDR3 is 15 residues. The CDR3 DNA reads TGTGCCAGCAGCTTAGGGATTTCTGGGGCCAACGTCCTGACTTTC. It is translated as CASSLGISGANVLTF.

The table lists this clonotype with a few counts. CDR3 amino acids: CATSDPEGELFF. The CDR3 nucleotides are TGTGCCACCAGTGATCCTGAGGGGGAGCTGTTTTTT. The V call is TRBV24-1, the J call TRBJ2-2; D gene ambiguous. There are 12 residues in the CDR3. Germline V gene sequence: CDR1 KGHDR, CDR2 SFDVKD. Trimming removed 3 bases from V and 8 bases from J, with 6 bases in between.